A selection of T cell receptor beta chains follows, all from one sample in a study of shared clonotypes between healthy human individuals. Profiled with immunoSEQ multiplex PCR; TCRdb holds only in-frame clones, not every one. Of some 1,900,000 clones in the sample, about 95% were seen once. Sequencing used naive CD8+ T cells sorted from blood. These receptors were collected from a man younger than 35 in good health. Both conserved end residues are trimmed from each CDR3.

j_gene: TRBJ1-2; v_gene: TRBV7-8; CDR3aa: ASSPGARDRVDYGYT
j_gene: TRBJ2-3; v_gene: TRBV7-9; CDR3aa: ASREAQGGSTDTQY
j_gene: TRBJ1-2; v_gene: TRBV6-5; CDR3aa: ASFSPRGSYGYT
j_gene: TRBJ2-3; v_gene: TRBV29-1; CDR3aa: SVAGGAPSTDTQY
j_gene: TRBJ2-1; v_gene: TRBV2; CDR3aa: ASSDGRGVGYNEQF
j_gene: TRBJ2-5; v_gene: TRBV28; CDR3aa: ASSLGLTLQETQY
j_gene: TRBJ1-5; v_gene: TRBV28; CDR3aa: ASSTPSANQPQH
j_gene: TRBJ2-2; v_gene: TRBV19; CDR3aa: ASSISGTGELF
j_gene: TRBJ1-2; v_gene: TRBV4-1; CDR3aa: ASSQDQAGEDYGYT
j_gene: TRBJ2-7; v_gene: TRBV6-1; CDR3aa: ASSPRGLASYEQY